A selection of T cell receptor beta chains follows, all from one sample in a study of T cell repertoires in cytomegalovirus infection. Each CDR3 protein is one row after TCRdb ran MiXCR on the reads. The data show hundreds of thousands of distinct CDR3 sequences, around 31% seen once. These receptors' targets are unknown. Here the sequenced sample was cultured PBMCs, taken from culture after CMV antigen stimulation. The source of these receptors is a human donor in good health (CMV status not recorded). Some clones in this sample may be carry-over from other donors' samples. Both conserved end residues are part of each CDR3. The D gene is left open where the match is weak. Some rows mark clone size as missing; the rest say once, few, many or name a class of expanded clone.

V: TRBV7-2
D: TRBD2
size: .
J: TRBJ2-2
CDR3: CASAVGGWGGYTGELFF
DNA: TGTGCCAGCGCCGTGGGGGGGTGGGGCGGCTACACCGGGGAGCTGTTTTTT

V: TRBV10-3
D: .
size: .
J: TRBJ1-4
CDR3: CAISVSGQRNEKLFF
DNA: TGTGCCATCAGTGTGAGCGGACAGCGAAATGAAAAACTGTTTTTT

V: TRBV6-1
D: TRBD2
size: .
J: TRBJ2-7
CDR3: CASSGVRTSGSYEQYF
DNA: TGTGCCAGCAGTGGGGTCCGGACTAGCGGGAGCTACGAGCAGTACTTC

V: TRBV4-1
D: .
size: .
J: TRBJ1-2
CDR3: CASSQDQGIYGYTF
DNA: TGTGCCAGCAGCCAAGATCAGGGGATCTATGGCTACACCTTC

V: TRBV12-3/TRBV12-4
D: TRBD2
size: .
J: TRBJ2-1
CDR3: CASSPGVAGEQFF
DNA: TGTGCCAGCAGTCCTGGGGTAGCGGGAGAGCAGTTCTTC

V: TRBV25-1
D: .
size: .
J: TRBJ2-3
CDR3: CASSEFGFGDTQYF
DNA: TGTGCCAGCAGTGAATTCGGCTTTGGAGATACGCAGTATTTT

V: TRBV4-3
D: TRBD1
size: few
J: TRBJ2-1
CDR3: CASSQDLTGTGSYNEQFF
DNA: TGCGCCAGCAGCCAAGATCTGACCGGGACAGGCTCCTACAATGAGCAGTTCTTC

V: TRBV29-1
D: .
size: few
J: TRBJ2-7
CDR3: CSVVERAGYEQYF
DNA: TGCAGCGTTGTGGAGAGGGCTGGATACGAGCAGTACTTC

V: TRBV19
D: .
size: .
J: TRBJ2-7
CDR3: CASTRWPNSYEQYF
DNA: TGTGCCAGTACTAGATGGCCCAACTCCTACGAGCAGTACTTC

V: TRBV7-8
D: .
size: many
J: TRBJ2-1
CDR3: CASSRYMAGTSWNEQFF
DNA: TGTGCCAGCAGCCGGTATATGGCGGGGACCAGTTGGAATGAGCAGTTCTTC

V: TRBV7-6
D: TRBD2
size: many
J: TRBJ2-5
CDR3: CASSLALLAGGQETQYF
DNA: TGTGCCAGCAGCTTAGCGCTCCTAGCGGGGGGCCAAGAGACCCAGTACTTC

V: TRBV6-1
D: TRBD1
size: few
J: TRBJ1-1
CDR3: CASSQTGEAFF
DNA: TGTGCCAGCAGTCAGACAGGGGAAGCTTTCTTT

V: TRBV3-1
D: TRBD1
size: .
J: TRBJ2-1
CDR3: CASSPRPPGTAPFRQFF
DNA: TGTGCCAGCAGCCCCCGACCCCCCGGGACAGCGCCTTTCCGGCAGTTCTTC

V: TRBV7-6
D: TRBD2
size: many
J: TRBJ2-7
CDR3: CASSLQRRPGLPIRQYF
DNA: TGTGCCAGCAGCTTACAACGTCGGCCGGGACTACCTATCCGGCAGTACTTC

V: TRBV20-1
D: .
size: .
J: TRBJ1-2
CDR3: CSAPRRNYGYTF
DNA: TGCAGTGCCCCGAGGAGAAACTATGGCTACACCTTC

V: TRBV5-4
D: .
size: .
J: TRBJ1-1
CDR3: CASSPSTGWDTEAFF
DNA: TGTGCCAGCAGCCCCTCGACCGGGTGGGACACTGAAGCTTTCTTT

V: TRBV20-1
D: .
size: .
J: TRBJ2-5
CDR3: CSARRSAETQYF
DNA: TGCAGTGCTAGACGTTCGGCGGAGACCCAGTACTTC

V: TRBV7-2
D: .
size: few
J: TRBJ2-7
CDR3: CASSVSLSYEQYF
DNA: TGTGCCAGCAGCGTTAGCCTTTCCTACGAGCAGTACTTC

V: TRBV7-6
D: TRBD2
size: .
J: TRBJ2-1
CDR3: CASIARGSGSHNEQFF
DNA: TGTGCCAGCATAGCCCGCGGTAGCGGGAGCCACAATGAGCAGTTCTTC

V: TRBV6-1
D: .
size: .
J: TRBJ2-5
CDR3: CASSLRDLRPQYF
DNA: TGTGCCAGCAGCCTCCGGGACCTGCGGCCCCAGTACTTC

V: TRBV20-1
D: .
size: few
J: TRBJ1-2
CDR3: CSARVPAAGYTF
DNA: TGCAGTGCTAGAGTTCCCGCCGCGGGCTACACCTTC

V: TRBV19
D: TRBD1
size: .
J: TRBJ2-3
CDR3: CASRNRRQGTDTQYF
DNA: TGTGCCAGTAGGAACAGGCGACAGGGGACAGATACGCAGTATTTT

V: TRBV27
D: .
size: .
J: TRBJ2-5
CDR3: CASSLSGPRETQYF
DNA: TGTGCCAGCAGTTTATCAGGGCCACGGGAGACCCAGTACTTC

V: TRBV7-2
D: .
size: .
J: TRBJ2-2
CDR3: CASSLARENTGELFF
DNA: TGTGCCAGCAGCTTAGCGCGGGAGAACACCGGGGAGCTGTTTTTT

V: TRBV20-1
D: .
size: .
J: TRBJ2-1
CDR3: CSARARSYNEQFF
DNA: TGCAGTGCTAGGGCCCGCTCCTACAATGAGCAGTTCTTC

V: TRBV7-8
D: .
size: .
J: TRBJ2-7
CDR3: CASSRLRFGTRAEQYF
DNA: TGTGCCAGCAGCCGCTTACGGTTCGGGACCCGCGCCGAGCAGTACTTC

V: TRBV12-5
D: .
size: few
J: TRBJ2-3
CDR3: CASGETGRYTDTQYF
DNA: TGTGCTAGTGGTGAGACGGGACGGTACACAGATACGCAGTATTTT

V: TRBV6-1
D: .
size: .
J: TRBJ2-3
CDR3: CASSERLTSSTDTQYF
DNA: TGTGCCAGCAGTGAACGGTTAACCTCAAGCACAGATACGCAGTATTTT

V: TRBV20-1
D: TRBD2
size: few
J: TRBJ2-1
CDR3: CSAILAGARGSSSYNEQFF
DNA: TGCAGTGCTATACTAGCGGGAGCAAGAGGATCAAGCTCCTACAATGAGCAGTTCTTC

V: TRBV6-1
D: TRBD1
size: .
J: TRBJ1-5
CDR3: CASSEKWQGVRQPQHF
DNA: TGTGCCAGCAGTGAAAAGTGGCAGGGGGTAAGACAGCCCCAGCATTTT

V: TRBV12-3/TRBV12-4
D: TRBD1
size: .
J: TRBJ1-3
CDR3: CASSLGADRARRNTIYF
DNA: TGTGCCAGCAGTTTAGGGGCCGACAGGGCCCGTAGAAACACCATATATTTT

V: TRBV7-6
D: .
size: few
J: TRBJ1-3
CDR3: CASSLTLGRIRNTIYF
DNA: TGTGCCAGCAGCTTAACTCTGGGTCGAATTCGAAACACCATATATTTT

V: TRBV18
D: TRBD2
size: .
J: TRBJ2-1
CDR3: CASSPGTSGRIYNEQFF
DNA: TGTGCCAGCTCACCCGGGACTAGCGGGAGGATCTACAATGAGCAGTTCTTC

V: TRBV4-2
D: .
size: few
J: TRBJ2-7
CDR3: CASSQGDEQYF
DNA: TGTGCCAGCAGCCAAGGAGACGAGCAGTACTTC

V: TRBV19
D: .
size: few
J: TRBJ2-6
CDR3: CASYTGTTGANVLTF
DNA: TGTGCCAGTTACACCGGGACAACTGGGGCCAACGTCCTGACTTTC

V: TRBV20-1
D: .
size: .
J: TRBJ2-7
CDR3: CSANHPQIYEQYF
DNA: TGCAGTGCTAATCACCCACAAATATACGAGCAGTACTTC

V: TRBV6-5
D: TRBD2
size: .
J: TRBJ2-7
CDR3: CASTKREPYEQYF
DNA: TGTGCCAGCACAAAGCGGGAGCCCTACGAGCAGTACTTC

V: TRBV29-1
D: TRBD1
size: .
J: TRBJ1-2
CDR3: CSVDPTGGNRGYTF
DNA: TGCAGCGTTGACCCGACAGGGGGAAATCGTGGCTACACCTTC

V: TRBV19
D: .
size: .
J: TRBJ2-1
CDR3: CSSSMSSNEQFF
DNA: TGTTCCAGTAGTATGAGCAGTAATGAGCAGTTCTTC

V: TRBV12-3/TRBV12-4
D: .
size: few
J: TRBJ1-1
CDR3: CASKMGGRGTEAFF
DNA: TGTGCCAGCAAGATGGGGGGGCGAGGCACTGAAGCTTTCTTT

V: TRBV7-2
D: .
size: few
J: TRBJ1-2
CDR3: CASSLNPAYYGYTF
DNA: TGTGCCAGCAGCTTAAATCCAGCCTACTATGGCTACACCTTC

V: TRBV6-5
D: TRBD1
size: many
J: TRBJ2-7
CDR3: CASSYLGQGYEQYF
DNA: TGTGCCAGCAGTTACCTGGGACAGGGCTACGAGCAGTACTTC

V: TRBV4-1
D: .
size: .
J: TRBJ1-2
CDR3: CASSQGTGLSGYTF
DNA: TGCGCCAGCAGCCAAGGCACAGGCCTCTCTGGCTACACCTTC

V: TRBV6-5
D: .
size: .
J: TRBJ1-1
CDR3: CASSISAGVAAFF
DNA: TGTGCCAGCAGTATCAGTGCAGGAGTGGCAGCTTTCTTT

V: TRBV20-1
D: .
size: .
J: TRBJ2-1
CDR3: CSVASLNEQFF
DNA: TGCAGTGTTGCTTCGCTTAATGAGCAGTTCTTC

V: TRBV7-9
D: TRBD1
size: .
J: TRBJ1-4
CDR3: CASSSIRDRTNEKLFF
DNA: TGTGCCAGCAGCTCCATCCGGGACAGGACTAATGAAAAACTGTTTTTT

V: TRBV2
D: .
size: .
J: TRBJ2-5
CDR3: CASMIQPRGETQYF
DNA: TGTGCCAGCATGATACAGCCGAGGGGGGAGACCCAGTACTTC

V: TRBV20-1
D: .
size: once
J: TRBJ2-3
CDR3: CSATRGADTQYF
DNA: TGCAGTGCCACTAGGGGGGCCGATACGCAGTATTTT

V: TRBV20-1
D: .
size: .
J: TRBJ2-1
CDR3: CSARNLDRYNEQFF
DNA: TGCAGTGCTAGGAACTTGGACCGGTACAATGAGCAGTTCTTC